Sequencing of this T cell receptor (beta chain) was carried out in a study of blood T cell repertoires in COVID-19. TCRdb's table, derived via immunoSEQ multiplex PCR, lists solely in-frame clones and lacks some. The sample yields about 72,000 clones, roughly 82% seen once. This receptor was obtained from a human donor in a cohort sampled during active COVID-19. Sequencing was carried out using peripheral blood.

CDR3 loop: CASSPGSEGDEKLFF. The CDR3 DNA reads TGTGCCAGCAGCCCCGGATCAGAAGGAGATGAAAAACTGTTTTTT. The chain has TRBV6-5 and TRBJ1-4, with no clear D. The CDR3 contains 15 residues. V was pared by 6 bases and J by 6 bases, with 17 bases between. Germline V gene lookup returns CDR1 MNHEY and CDR2 SVGAGI.